The clone carrying this T cell receptor beta chain showed up just a few times. Its antigen is unknown. The record originates from a study of CD8+ T cells in alopecia areata. Study information: The duration of tofacitinib was 6 to 18 months, with 6 months off drug afterward.

As the sequencing template, cDNA was produced by extracting RNA and reverse transcribing it. Method: immunoSEQ multiplex PCR; TCRdb's copy keeps in-frame clones and lacks some. The sample consists of some 80,000 clones, 66% of them appearing once. In germline, CDR1 is LGHNA, CDR2 YSLEER. V was cut by 5 bases and J by 7 bases, with 8 bases left in between. This CDR3 contains 12 residues. The study's findings and limits: Compared with normal scalp, lesional scalp had higher clonality and more expanded CD8+ clones. A great number of expanded lesional clones endured in scalp and blood during tofacitinib. Within the top 100, expanded CD8+ clones significantly decreased with tofacitinib, as did scalp clonality.

The treatment denotes: oral pan-JAK inhibitor, 5-10 mg twice daily. The clonotype comes from a human donor with alopecia areata. The chain joins TRBV4-3 to TRBJ2-2; D is unclear. This sample comprised CD8+ T cells sorted from blood, obtained at week 24, from a patient treated with tofacitinib. The CDR3 sequence is CASSDIIGELFF. The CDR3 nucleotides read TGCGCCAGCAGCGACATCATCGGGGAGCTGTTTTTT.